Detailed here is one T cell receptor (beta chain). Its specificity is not known. Unique molecular identifiers were present in the TCR beta cDNA libraries. T cells numbering about 0.85 to 11 million yielded cDNA molecules that totaled roughly 500,000. TCRdb re-analysed the PCR reads in MiXCR, keeping a single row per CDR3 protein. The table lists about 820,000 distinct CDR3 sequences, approximately 53% of them singletons. The V end was cut by 4 bases, the J end by 0 bases, with 8 bases between. The germline CDR1 and CDR2 sequences are SGHRS and YFSETQ. CDR3 length: 13 residues. These data originate in a study of post-analysis software for immune sequencing data. Study as a whole: Several disease courses (relapsing-remitting, secondary progressive and progressive-relapsing) of multiple sclerosis were included.

Notes on the study in general: Patients showed TRBV5-6, TRBV5-1 and TRBV20-1 among four to six TRBV segments more frequent than in controls. Batch-matched samples strongly co-clustered by F measure. Significantly lower normalized Chao1 diversity was found in patients with multiple sclerosis relative to controls.

The chain is built from TRBV5-1 and TRBJ2-7; D call uncertain. The source is a girl aged 10-17 years with multiple sclerosis. Sequencing was carried out using blood. CDR3 nucleotides: TGCGCCAGCAGCACCAAAAGCTCCTACGAGCAGTACTTC. It specifies CASSTKSSYEQYF.